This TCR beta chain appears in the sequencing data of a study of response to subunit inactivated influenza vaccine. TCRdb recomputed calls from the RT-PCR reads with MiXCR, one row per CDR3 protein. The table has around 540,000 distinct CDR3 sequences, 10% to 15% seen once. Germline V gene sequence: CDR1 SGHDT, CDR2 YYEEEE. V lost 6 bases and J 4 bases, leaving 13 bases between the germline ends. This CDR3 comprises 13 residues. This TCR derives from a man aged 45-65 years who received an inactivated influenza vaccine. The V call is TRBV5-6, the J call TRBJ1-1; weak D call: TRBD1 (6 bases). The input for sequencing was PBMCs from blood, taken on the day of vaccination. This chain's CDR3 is CASNPRTVTEAFF. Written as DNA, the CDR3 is TGTGCCAGCAACCCGCGGACAGTCACTGAAGCTTTCTTT.